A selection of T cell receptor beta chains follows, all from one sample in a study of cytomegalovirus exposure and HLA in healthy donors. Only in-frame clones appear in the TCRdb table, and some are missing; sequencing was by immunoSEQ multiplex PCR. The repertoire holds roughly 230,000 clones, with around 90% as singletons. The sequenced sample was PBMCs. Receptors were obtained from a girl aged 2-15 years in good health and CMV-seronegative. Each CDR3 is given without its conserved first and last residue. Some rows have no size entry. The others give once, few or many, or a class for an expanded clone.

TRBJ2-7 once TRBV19 ASSTSEGQYYEQY
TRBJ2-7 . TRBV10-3 AISERQKDYEQY
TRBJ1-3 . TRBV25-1 ASQGQSSGNTIY
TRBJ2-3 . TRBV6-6 ASSYGGATDTQY
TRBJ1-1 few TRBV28 ASTEGGRGTEAF
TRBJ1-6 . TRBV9 ASSVQGSSYNSPLH
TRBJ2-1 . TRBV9 ASSVEGSPRNEQF
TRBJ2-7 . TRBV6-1 ASSLTGGPYEQY
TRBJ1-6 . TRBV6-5 ASSYTGGARSPLH
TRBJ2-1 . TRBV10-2 ASGTGAYNEQF
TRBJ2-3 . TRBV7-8 ASSLRGVSTDTQY
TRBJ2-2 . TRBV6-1 ASSGRYPNTGELF
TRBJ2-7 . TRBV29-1 SVEATASGNYEQY
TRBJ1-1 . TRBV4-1 ASSPAGIMNTEAF
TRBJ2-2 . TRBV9 ASSVEGANTGELF
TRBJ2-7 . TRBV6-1 ASSNGGLRYEQY
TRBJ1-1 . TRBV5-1 ASSLLDRGGEAF
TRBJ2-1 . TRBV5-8 ASSLGAAGFNEQF
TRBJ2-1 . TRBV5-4 ASSSPDSLIEQF
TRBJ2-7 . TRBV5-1 ASSGDPGLVNEQY
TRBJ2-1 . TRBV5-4 ASSSTTVNEQF
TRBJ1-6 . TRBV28 ASSTDNPLDNSPLH
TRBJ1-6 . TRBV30 AWRDAPGSPLH
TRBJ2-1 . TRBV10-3 AVISGNNEQF
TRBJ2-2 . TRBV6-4 ASSSENTGELF
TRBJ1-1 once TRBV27 ASSPWTGTGNTEAF
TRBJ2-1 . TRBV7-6 ASSSGTSGYNEQF
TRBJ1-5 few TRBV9 ASSVGRGQPQH
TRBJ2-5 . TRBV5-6 ASSLGGQETQY
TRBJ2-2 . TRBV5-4 ASSLGGGGGELF
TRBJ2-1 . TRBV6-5 ASSYSIESSYNEQF
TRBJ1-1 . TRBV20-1 RADLNTEAF
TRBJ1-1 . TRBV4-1 ASSQGGWENTEAF
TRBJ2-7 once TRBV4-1 ASSQVNVGQAYEQY
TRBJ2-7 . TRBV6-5 ASNKGGVGRYEQY
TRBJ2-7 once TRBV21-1 ASSGWAVYLREQY
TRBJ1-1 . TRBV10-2 ASRDSWRNTEAF
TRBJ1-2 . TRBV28 ASTTLRGGYT
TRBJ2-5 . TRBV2 ASLEYSGGRGETQY